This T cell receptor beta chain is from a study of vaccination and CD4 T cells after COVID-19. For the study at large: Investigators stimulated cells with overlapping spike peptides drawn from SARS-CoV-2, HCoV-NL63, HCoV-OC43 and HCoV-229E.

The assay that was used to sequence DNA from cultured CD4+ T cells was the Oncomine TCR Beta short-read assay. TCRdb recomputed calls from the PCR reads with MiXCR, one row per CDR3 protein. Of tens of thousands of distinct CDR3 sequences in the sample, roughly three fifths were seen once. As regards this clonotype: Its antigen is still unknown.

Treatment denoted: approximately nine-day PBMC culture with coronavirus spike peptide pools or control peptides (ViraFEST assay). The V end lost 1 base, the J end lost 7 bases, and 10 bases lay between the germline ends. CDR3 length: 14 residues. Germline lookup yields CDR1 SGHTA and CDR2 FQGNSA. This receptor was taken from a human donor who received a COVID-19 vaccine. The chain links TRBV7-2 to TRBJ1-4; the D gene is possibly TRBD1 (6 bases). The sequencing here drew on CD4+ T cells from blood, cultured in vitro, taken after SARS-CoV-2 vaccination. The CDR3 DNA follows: TGTGCCAGCAGCTTAGGGGGGGCTGGTGAAAAACTGTTTTTT. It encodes CASSLGGAGEKLFF.